Following are 9 T cell receptor beta chains from one sample sequenced in a study of T cell changes during pregnancy in multiple sclerosis. Here immunoSEQ multiplex PCR was the method, and the copy in TCRdb shows in-frame clones only, minus some. This sample has under 65,000 clones, with about 90% found just once. The sequencing here drew on CD4+ T cells from peripheral blood mononuclear cells, taken after pregnancy. The receptors stem from a female donor with multiple sclerosis, enrolled in a pregnancy study.

This clone was observed a few times. The chain combines TRBV5-1 with TRBJ1-2; no clear D. V was clipped by 0 bases and J by 2 bases, with 5 bases between them. The germline V gene has CDR1 SGHRS and CDR2 YFSETQ. This CDR3 contains 13 residues. CDR3 nucleotide sequence: TGCGCCAGCAGCTTGGATGGCAACTATGGCTACACCTTC. This codes for CASSLDGNYGYTF.

The CDR3, as DNA: TGTGCCACCAGCAGAGAGTTTCGAGGACAGGGATTTTCTGGGGCCAACGTCCTGACTTTC. This encodes CATSREFRGQGFSGANVLTF. J is TRBJ2-6 and V is TRBV15; 8 bases map to TRBD1. CDR1 and CDR2 from the germline V gene are LNHNV and YYDKDF (reference sequence). V shed 0 bases and J 1 base; nucleotides not matched to a gene: 11. The CDR3 has 20 residues.

This rearrangement joins TRBV30 to TRBJ1-1; D ambiguous. From germline, CDR1 is GTSNPN and CDR2 SVGIG (reference sequence). CDR3 length: 14 amino acids. V lost 4 bases and J lost 3, with 15 bases in between. The CDR3 is CAWMAPSFYTEAFF. The DNA for the CDR3 is TGTGCCTGGATGGCCCCAAGTTTTTACACTGAAGCTTTCTTT.

This clone was seen only once. The chain has TRBV19 and TRBJ1-2, with D perhaps TRBD1 (6 bases). V was trimmed by 6 bases and J by 5 bases, leaving 16 bases between them. The germline V gene encodes CDR1 LNHDA and CDR2 SQIVND (reference sequence). This CDR3 has 14 residues. The CDR3 nucleotides read TGTGCCAGTAGGGACAGCCACAAGGGGTATGGCTACACCTTC. This sequence encodes CASRDSHKGYGYTF.

The chain is built from TRBV6-5 and TRBJ1-1; D remains unclear. V was pared by 2 bases and J by 8 bases, with 15 bases between. The V gene's germline CDR1 is MNHEY and CDR2 SVGAGI. This CDR3 is 14 amino acids long. The CDR3 spells CASSYDSVAGEAFF. The DNA for the CDR3 is TGTGCCAGCAGTTACGACTCAGTCGCTGGCGAAGCTTTCTTT.

The chain links TRBV9 to TRBJ2-3; the match to TRBD2 covers 10 bases. The CDR3 spans 17 residues. The trim removed 2 bases at V and 2 bases at J, leaving 8 bases unmatched. Per the germline V gene, CDR1 is SGDLS and CDR2 is YYNGEE. This chain's CDR3 is CASSVSSSGGVTDTQYF. The CDR3, as DNA: TGTGCCAGCAGCGTTAGTTCTAGCGGGGGTGTCACAGATACGCAGTATTTT.

The J gene is TRBJ1-1, the V gene TRBV2; a possible D gene is TRBD1 (6 bases). The CDR3 contains 14 residues. V was cut by 7 bases and J by 3 bases, with 15 bases left in between. Germline assignment: CDR1 SNHLY and CDR2 FYNNEI. CDR3 in amino acids: CASMRGQGYTEAFF. Written as DNA, the CDR3 is TGTGCCAGCATGAGAGGGCAGGGGTACACTGAAGCTTTCTTT.

This chain joins TRBV6-5 and TRBJ1-3; 8 positions agree with TRBD1. Germline trimming cut 4 bases from V and 3 bases from J; bases unmatched to any gene: 5. The CDR3 runs 15 residues. Germline CDR1 MNHEY, CDR2 SVGAGI. The CDR3 spells CASSLRTGSGNTIYF. Written as DNA, the CDR3 is TGTGCCAGCAGTTTACGGACAGGGAGTGGAAACACCATATATTTT.

The chain recombines TRBV25-1 with TRBJ1-4, with 8 bases identical to TRBD1. After removal of 5 bases from V and 7 bases from J, the junction contained 9 bases not matched to a gene. The germline V gene encodes CDR1 MGHDK and CDR2 SYGVNS. This CDR3 spans 15 amino acids. This CDR3 is CASSSRQGTAEKLFF. In nucleotides, the CDR3 is TGTGCCAGCAGTTCTCGACAGGGGACGGCTGAAAAACTGTTTTTT.